What follows are 18 T cell receptor beta chains derived from one specimen sequenced in a study of T-cell reconstitution after alpha-beta-depleted transplantation in children (dated by TCRdb to the mid-2010s). The protocol used for the library was PCR. This sample was sequenced with an Illumina HiSeq 2500. TCR library preparation used molecular barcoding, with unique molecular identifiers applied to normalize quantification of the TCRbeta repertoire. Using fastp at Q25 and MiXCR, TCRdb reprocessed the public reads and kept productive beta chains. Rows are unified per CDR3 protein, each entry keeping the most common DNA and genes. The sample contains about 540,000 distinct CDR3 sequences, about 18% of them found a single time. The ten biggest clones cover more than 2.5% of the sample. Here the sequenced sample was PBMCs from the stem cell graft donor, taken from the stem cell graft. These receptors originate from a human donor who donated a stem cell graft to a child with acute lymphoblastic leukemia.

This clonotype was seen only a few times. The chain carries TRBV11-2 and TRBJ1-1; TRBD1 might be the D (6 bases). Trimming took 5 bases from V and 0 from J, leaving 19 bases between them. There are 17 residues in the CDR3. In germline, CDR1 is SGHAT, CDR2 FQNNGV. The CDR3 DNA reads TGTGCCAGCAGCCTAGTGGGGCCCTGGGGGCTGAACACTGAAGCTTTCTTT. It yields the protein CASSLVGPWGLNTEAFF.

This clonotype has only a few counts. V gene TRBV7-9 combines with J gene TRBJ2-5; D gene ambiguous. Germline V gives CDR1 SEHNR, CDR2 FQNEAQ (reference sequence). Trimming cost V 0 bases and J 0 bases, with 14 bases left between them. This CDR3 is 17 amino acids long. The CDR3 DNA reads as TGTGCCAGCAGCTTAGCCACCTACCGCGAACACCAAGAGACCCAGTACTTC. This gives the protein CASSLATYREHQETQYF.

This clonotype was detected a few times. The chain joins TRBV14 to TRBJ2-7, with D perhaps matching TRBD2 (6 bases). V lost 4 bases, J lost 5 bases, and 15 bases lay in between. Germline V gives CDR1 SGHDN, CDR2 FVKESK. The CDR3 length is 14 residues. The CDR3 here is CASSLITGANEQYF. The DNA for the CDR3 is TGTGCCAGCAGCCTGATTACGGGAGCGAACGAGCAGTACTTC.

This chain connects TRBV25-1 to TRBJ1-1, with D possibly TRBD1 on 5 matching bases. V was shortened by 3 bases and J by 5 bases, with 16 bases between the two germline ends. Germline-derived CDR1 and CDR2 are MGHDK and SYGVNS. The CDR3 is 15 residues long. The CDR3 DNA reads as TGTGCCAGCAGTGAGGGGCCAGGGCGGAAGACTGAAGCTTTCTTT. Translated, it gives CASSEGPGRKTEAFF.

Many counts were recorded for this clonotype. This chain links TRBV10-3 with TRBJ2-5; unclear D gene. This CDR3 comprises 13 residues. Germline V gene lookup returns CDR1 ENHRY and CDR2 SYGVKD. V lost 4 bases, J lost 5 bases, and 11 bases lay in between. The CDR3 reads CAISGDMMETQYF. DNA of the CDR3: TGTGCCATCAGTGGAGACATGATGGAGACCCAGTACTTC.

J is TRBJ2-1 and V is TRBV20-1; D possibly corresponds to TRBD1 (5 bases). With 5 bases removed from V and 8 bases from J, the gap between germline ends came to 13 bases. The CDR3 is made up of 12 amino acids. CDR1 and CDR2 from the germline V gene are DFQATT and SNEGSKA (reference sequence). The CDR3 reads CSADDWGDEQFF. The CDR3 DNA is TGCAGTGCTGACGACTGGGGCGATGAGCAGTTCTTC.

A few counts support this clonotype. The chain is built from TRBV14 and TRBJ2-7; D might be TRBD1 (5 bases). The CDR3 extends over 17 amino acids. CDR1 is SGHDN and CDR2 is FVKESK in the germline V gene. Trimming took 0 bases from V and 4 from J, leaving 19 bases between them. The CDR3: CASSQDWPMSRVYEQYF. DNA for the CDR3: TGTGCCAGCAGCCAAGACTGGCCCATGAGCAGGGTGTACGAGCAGTACTTC.

This clonotype occurred many times. The genes are TRBV7-2 and TRBJ2-7; maybe TRBD1 (6 bases). The V gene lost 3 bases and the J gene lost 5 bases, with 8 bases spanning the gap. This CDR3 is 12 amino acids long. Germline V gene data show CDR1 as SGHTA and CDR2 as FQGNSA. CDR3 sequence (DNA): TGTGCCAGCAGCTTCAGGGGCGACGAGCAGTACTTC. This sequence encodes CASSFRGDEQYF.

This clonotype was counted between two and nine times. The chain combines TRBV2 with TRBJ2-1, with TRBD2 as a possible D gene (6 bases). In germline, CDR1 is SNHLY, CDR2 FYNNEI. This CDR3 has 15 amino acids. V lost 5 bases and J 2 bases, leaving 13 bases between the germline ends. The DNA of the CDR3 is TGTGCCAGCAGTCCACATTGGGAGGCCTACAATGAGCAGTTCTTC. It codes for CASSPHWEAYNEQFF.

This clonotype was observed a few times. The chain recombines TRBV2 with TRBJ2-1; 7 nucleotides line up with TRBD2. The CDR3 has 15 amino acids. The ends lost 0 bases at V and 11 bases at J; junction bases unmatched: 10. The V gene's germline CDR1 is SNHLY and CDR2 FYNNEI. The DNA of the CDR3 is TGTGCCAGCAGTGAAGCGCGGCGGGAGCTGTTTAAGCAGTTCTTC. This encodes CASSEARRELFKQFF. Supplemented by reference TRBV2 and TRBJ2-1, the full variable domain reads EPEVTQTPSHQVTQMGQEVILRCVPISNHLYFYWYRQILGQKVEFLVSFYNNEISEKSEIFDDQFSVERPDGSNFTLKIRSTKLEDSAMYFCASSEARRELFKQFFGPGTRLTVL.

This clonotype was detected ten times or more. The genes are TRBV20-1 and TRBJ2-3; TRBD2 is a possible D gene (5 bases). The CDR3 sequence is 15 residues long. The germline V gene has CDR1 DFQATT and CDR2 SNEGSKA (reference sequence). V was trimmed by 6 bases and J by 0 bases, leaving 16 bases between them. The CDR3 loop is CSAPGLAVSTDTQYF. For the CDR3, the DNA is TGCAGTGCCCCCGGGCTAGCCGTTAGCACAGATACGCAGTATTTT.

This clonotype was counted a few times. This chain joins TRBV2 and TRBJ2-7; 7 bases line up with TRBD1. The germline CDR1 and CDR2 sequences are SNHLY and FYNNEI. CDR3 size: 14 residues. V shed 6 bases, J shed 1 base, and the junction held 6 bases outside the gene matches. This CDR3 is CASRNTGASYEQYF. CDR3 nucleotide sequence: TGTGCCAGCAGAAATACAGGGGCGTCCTACGAGCAGTACTTC.

V and J are TRBV29-1 and TRBJ1-1; D unclear. Trimming took off 3 bases at V and 6 bases at J, with 8 bases between the two ends. Germline CDR1 reads SQVTM; CDR2 reads ANQGSEA. CDR3 size: 11 residues. The CDR3 spells CSVEGFAEAFF. The CDR3 coding sequence is TGCAGCGTTGAGGGGTTCGCTGAAGCTTTCTTT.

This clonotype was counted between two and nine times. The chain has TRBV5-1 and TRBJ2-1; 11 nucleotides align to TRBD2. Germline V gene sequence: CDR1 SGHRS, CDR2 YFSETQ. There are 16 residues in the CDR3. Trimming took 2 bases from V and 1 from J; bases not matched to a gene: 2. CDR3 region: CASSFRLAGSYNEQFF. The CDR3 region has the DNA TGCGCCAGCAGCTTTAGACTAGCGGGATCCTACAATGAGCAGTTCTTC.

This clonotype was detected only a few times. V usage is TRBV6-5 and J usage is TRBJ2-1; TRBD2 matches 9 bases. The trim removed 0 bases at V and 8 bases at J, leaving 8 bases unmatched. The germline V gene encodes CDR1 MNHEY and CDR2 SVGAGI. This CDR3 is built from 16 residues. The CDR3 DNA is TGTGCCAGCAGTTACTCGACTAGCGGAGAAGGGGATGAGCAGTTCTTC. Amino acids: CASSYSTSGEGDEQFF.

This clonotype was seen more than once but under ten times. The rearrangement uses TRBV28 and TRBJ2-7; D is unresolved. Germline loops: CDR1 MDHEN, CDR2 SYDVKM. The ends were cut back, 3 bases at V and 0 bases at J, with 12 bases in the middle. This CDR3 comprises 15 residues. The CDR3 loop reads CASSLGTFISYEQYF. The CDR3 DNA follows: TGTGCCAGCAGTTTGGGCACTTTCATCTCCTACGAGCAGTACTTC.

The chain has TRBV5-1 and TRBJ2-3; 9 nucleotides match TRBD1. CDR1 SGHRS and CDR2 YFSETQ come from the germline V gene. The CDR3 sequence is 15 residues long. The V segment lost 6 bases and the J segment 4 bases; nucleotides outside the gene matches: 9. Here the CDR3 DNA reads TGCGCCAGCATGCCGGGACAGGGCGGTCCAGATACGCAGTATTTT. This translates into CASMPGQGGPDTQYF.

The sample holds a few counts of this clonotype. The gene calls are TRBV29-1 and TRBJ2-1; D not resolved. This CDR3 spans 13 amino acids. Looked up from germline, CDR1 is SQVTM and CDR2 is ANQGSEA. Trimming took off 6 bases at V and 1 base at J, with 10 bases between the two ends. The CDR3 loop is CSVLSRSYNEQFF. CDR3 coding DNA: TGCAGCGTGTTGAGTAGGTCCTACAATGAGCAGTTCTTC.